This entry concerns a single T cell receptor beta chain. The sample belongs to a study of blood T cell repertoires in COVID-19. Study context: Samples of COVID-19 (acute and convalescent) were obtained from the United States, Italy and Spain. Sample material is recorded as cDNA or gDNA derived from T cells, B-cell-depleted T cells, or PBMCs.

In the authors' workflow: Estimation of nucleated cell counts relied on the amplification of reference gene primers. The data were produced by immunoSEQ multiplex PCR, yet TCRdb's version contains in-frame clones alone and is incomplete. V and J calls and clone size follow that table, whereas D and trimming were derived from the DNA. In the table there are under 170,000 clones, around 90% of which are singletons. In germline, CDR1 is SGDLS, CDR2 YYNGEE. This CDR3 region has 18 residues. V lost 0 bases and J 2 bases, leaving 19 bases between the germline ends. The receptor's source is a woman in her fifties or sixties with active or convalescent COVID-19. The chain combines TRBV9 with TRBJ2-3; possibly TRBD2 for D (5 bases). The sequenced sample was peripheral blood. The chain's CDR3 is CASSVGSGWGDFTDTQYF. The CDR3 bases are TGTGCCAGCAGCGTAGGTAGTGGGTGGGGAGATTTCACAGATACGCAGTATTTT.